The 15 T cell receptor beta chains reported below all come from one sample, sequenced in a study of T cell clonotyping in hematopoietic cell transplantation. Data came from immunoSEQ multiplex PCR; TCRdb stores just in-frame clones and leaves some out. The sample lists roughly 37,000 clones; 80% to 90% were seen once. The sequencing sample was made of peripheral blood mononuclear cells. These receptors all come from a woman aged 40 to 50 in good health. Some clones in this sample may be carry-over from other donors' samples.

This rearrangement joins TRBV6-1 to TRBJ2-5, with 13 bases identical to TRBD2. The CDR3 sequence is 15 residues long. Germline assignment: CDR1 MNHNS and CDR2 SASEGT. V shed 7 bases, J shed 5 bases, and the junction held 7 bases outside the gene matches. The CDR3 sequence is CASNRLAGGGETQYF. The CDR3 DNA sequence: TGTGCCAGCAACCGACTAGCGGGAGGAGGGGAGACCCAGTACTTC.

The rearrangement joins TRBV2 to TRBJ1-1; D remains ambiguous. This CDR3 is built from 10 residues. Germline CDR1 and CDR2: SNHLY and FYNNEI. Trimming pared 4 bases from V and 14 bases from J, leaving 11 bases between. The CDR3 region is CASSVEKSFF. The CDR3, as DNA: TGTGCCAGCAGTGTTGAGAAGAGCTTCTTT.

In DNA form, the CDR3 reads TGTGCCAGCAGATCACCCGGGACAGCGTACCTGTTCTACGAGCAGTACTTC. Amino acid sequence: CASRSPGTAYLFYEQYF. The rearrangement links TRBV28 to TRBJ2-7; 7 positions agree with TRBD1. V was pared by 6 bases and J by 3 bases, with 17 bases of the junction left unmatched. Germline loops: CDR1 MDHEN, CDR2 SYDVKM. This CDR3 spans 17 amino acids.

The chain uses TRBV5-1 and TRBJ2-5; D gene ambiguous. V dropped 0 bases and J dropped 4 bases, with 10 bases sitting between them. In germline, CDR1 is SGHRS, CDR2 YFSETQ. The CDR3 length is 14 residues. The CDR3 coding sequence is TGCGCCAGCAGCTTGGATCTGGATGTAGAGACCCAGTACTTC. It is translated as CASSLDLDVETQYF.

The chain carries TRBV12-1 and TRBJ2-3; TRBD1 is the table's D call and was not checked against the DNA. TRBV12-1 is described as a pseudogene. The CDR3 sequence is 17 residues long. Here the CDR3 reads CASSFDDRHSSTDTQYF. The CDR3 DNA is TGTGCCAGCAGCTTTGACGATAGACATTCCAGCACAGATACGCAGTATTTT.

Written as DNA, the CDR3 is TGCGCCAGCAGCTTGGCGGGGCTAGCGGGAGGCAATGAGCAGTTCTTC. The encoded protein is CASSLAGLAGGNEQFF. The V gene is TRBV5-1, the J gene TRBJ2-1, with 11 bases aligning to TRBD2. Trimming took 0 bases from V and 6 from J; bases not matched to a gene: 5. From germline, CDR1 is SGHRS and CDR2 YFSETQ. CDR3 length: 16 amino acids.

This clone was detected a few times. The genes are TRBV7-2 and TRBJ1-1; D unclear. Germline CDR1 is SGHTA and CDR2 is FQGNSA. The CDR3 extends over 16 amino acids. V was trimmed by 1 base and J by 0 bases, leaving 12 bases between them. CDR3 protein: CASSLVGSLMNTEAFF. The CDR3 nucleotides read TGTGCCAGCAGCTTAGTGGGCAGCCTCATGAACACTGAAGCTTTCTTT.

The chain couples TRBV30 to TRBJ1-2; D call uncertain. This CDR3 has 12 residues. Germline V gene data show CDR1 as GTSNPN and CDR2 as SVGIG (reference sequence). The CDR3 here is CAHSPGPYGYTF. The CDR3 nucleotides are TGTGCTCACAGCCCGGGCCCCTATGGCTACACCTTC.

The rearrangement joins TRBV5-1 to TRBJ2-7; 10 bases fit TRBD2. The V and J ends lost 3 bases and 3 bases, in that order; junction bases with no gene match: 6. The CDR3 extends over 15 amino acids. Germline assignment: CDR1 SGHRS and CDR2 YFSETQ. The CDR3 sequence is CASSSQREGHYEQYF. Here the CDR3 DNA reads TGCGCCAGCAGCTCTCAGCGGGAGGGCCACTACGAGCAGTACTTC.

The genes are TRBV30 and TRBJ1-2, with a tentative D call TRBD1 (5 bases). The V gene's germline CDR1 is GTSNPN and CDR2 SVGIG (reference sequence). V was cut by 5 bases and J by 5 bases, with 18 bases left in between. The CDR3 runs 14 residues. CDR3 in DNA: TGTGCCTGGCTAGGCCGGGACGGAGCGTATGGCTACACCTTC. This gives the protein CAWLGRDGAYGYTF.

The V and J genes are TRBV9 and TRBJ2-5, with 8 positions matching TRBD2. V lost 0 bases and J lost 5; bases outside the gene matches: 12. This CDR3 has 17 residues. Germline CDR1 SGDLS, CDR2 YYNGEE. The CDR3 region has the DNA TGTGCCAGCAGCGTAGCTCTAGGCCTAGCGGGCCTGGAGACCCAGTACTTC. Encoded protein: CASSVALGLAGLETQYF.

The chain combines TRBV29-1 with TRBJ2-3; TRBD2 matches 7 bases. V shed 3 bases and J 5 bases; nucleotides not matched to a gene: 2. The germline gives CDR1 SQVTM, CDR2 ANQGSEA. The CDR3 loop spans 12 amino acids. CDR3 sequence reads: CSVDGGGDTQYF. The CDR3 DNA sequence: TGCAGCGTTGATGGGGGGGGAGATACGCAGTATTTT.

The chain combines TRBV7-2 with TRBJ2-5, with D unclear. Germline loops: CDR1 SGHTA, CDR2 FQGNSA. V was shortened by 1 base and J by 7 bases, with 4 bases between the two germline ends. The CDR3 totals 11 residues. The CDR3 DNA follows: TGTGCCAGCAGCTTAGGCGGGACCCAGTACTTC. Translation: CASSLGGTQYF.

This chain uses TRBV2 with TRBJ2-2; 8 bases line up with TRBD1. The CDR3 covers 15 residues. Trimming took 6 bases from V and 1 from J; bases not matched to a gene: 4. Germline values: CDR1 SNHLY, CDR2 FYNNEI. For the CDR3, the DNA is TGTGCCAGCAGCCAGGACAGGGTGAACACCGGGGAGCTGTTTTTT. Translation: CASSQDRVNTGELFF.

CDR3 bases: TGTGCCAGCAGTCCCGACCATCTAGGGACCCAGTACTTC. Its protein is CASSPDHLGTQYF. The chain recombines TRBV6-5 with TRBJ2-5; D unclear. The germline V and J ends were trimmed by 5 bases and 7 bases, with 14 bases remaining between them. The germline gives CDR1 MNHEY, CDR2 SVGAGI. The CDR3 spans 13 residues.